This section outlines one T cell receptor (beta chain) sequence together with its context. Its specificity is not known. V shed 2 bases and J shed 1 base, with 8 bases lying between them. This CDR3 spans 14 amino acids. Germline-derived CDR1 and CDR2 are SGHVS and FNYEAQ. Primers included in the PCR were 60 Vbeta and 13 Jbeta primers. Sequencing used immunoSEQ multiplex PCR; TCRdb keeps in-frame clones, though not all of them. This table holds 180,000 or so clones, roughly 82% found once. This entry belongs to a study of cytomegalovirus exposure and HLA in healthy donors. Notes on the study in general: Overall, under 200 TCR beta chains were annotated as cytomegalovirus-associated.

The sequenced sample consisted of PBMCs. V is TRBV7-6 and J is TRBJ1-1, with D maybe TRBD1 (6 bases). The sequence was obtained from a man between 40 and 49 years old in good health and CMV-seronegative. The CDR3 coding sequence is TGTGCCAGCAGCTTAAAAGGGGGGAACACTGAAGCTTTCTTT. Protein: CASSLKGGNTEAFF.